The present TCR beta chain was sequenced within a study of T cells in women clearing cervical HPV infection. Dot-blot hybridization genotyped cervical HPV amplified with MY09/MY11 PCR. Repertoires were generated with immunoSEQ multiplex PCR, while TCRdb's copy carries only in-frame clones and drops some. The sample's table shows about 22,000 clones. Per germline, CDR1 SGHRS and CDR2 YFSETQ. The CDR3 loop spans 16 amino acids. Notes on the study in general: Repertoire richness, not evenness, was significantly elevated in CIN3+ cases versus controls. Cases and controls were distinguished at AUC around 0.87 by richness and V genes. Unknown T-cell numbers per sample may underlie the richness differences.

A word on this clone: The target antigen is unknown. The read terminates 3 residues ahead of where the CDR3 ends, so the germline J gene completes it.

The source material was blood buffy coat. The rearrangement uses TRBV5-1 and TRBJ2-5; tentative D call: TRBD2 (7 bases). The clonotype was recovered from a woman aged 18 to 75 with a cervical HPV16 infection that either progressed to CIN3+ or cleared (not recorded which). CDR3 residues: CASSPGLGGGTDTQYF. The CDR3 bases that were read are TGCGCCAGCAGCCCCGGACTGGGGGGGGGCACAGATACC.